The T cell receptor beta chain under discussion was sequenced for a study of blood T cell repertoires in COVID-19. For the study at large: The analysed material was cDNA or gDNA that came from T cells, B-cell-depleted T cells, or PBMCs.

This CDR3 comprises 15 residues. In germline, CDR1 is KGHSY, CDR2 FQNENV. V dropped 4 bases and J dropped 2 bases, with 11 bases sitting between them. Per the original methods: Amplifying reference gene primers gave estimates of nucleated cell counts. TCRdb's copy holds only in-frame clones and misses some; the assay was immunoSEQ multiplex PCR. V, J and clone size are taken as reported in that table, and D and trimming were inferred from the DNA itself. The table lists 150,000 to 200,000 clones, around 80% of them singletons. Sequences were obtained from peripheral blood. This receptor was obtained from a woman of 80 years or more with acute or convalescent COVID-19. The chain uses TRBV16 and TRBJ2-2; D gene ambiguous. Here the CDR3 reads CASSLQQINTGELFF. For the CDR3, the DNA is TGTGCCAGCAGCCTCCAACAAATAAACACCGGGGAGCTGTTTTTT.